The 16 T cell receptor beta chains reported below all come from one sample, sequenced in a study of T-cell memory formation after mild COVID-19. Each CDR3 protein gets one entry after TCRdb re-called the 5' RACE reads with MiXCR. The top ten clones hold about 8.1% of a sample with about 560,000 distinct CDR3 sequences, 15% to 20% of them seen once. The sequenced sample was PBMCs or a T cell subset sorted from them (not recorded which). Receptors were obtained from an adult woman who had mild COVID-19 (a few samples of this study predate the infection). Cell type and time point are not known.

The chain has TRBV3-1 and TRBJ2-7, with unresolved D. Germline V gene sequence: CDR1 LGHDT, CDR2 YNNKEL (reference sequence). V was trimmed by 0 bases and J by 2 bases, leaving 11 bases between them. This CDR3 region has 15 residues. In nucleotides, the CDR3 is TGTGCCAGCAGCCAAGAGGCAGGCGTGGCCTACGAGCAGTACTTC. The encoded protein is CASSQEAGVAYEQYF.

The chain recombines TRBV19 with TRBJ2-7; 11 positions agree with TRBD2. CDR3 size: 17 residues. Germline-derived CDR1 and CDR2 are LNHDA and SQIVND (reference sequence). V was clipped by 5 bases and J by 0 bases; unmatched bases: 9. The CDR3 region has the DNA TGTGCCAGTAGTCCTCCCCGGGGACTAGCGGCCTCCTACGAGCAGTACTTC. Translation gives CASSPPRGLAASYEQYF.

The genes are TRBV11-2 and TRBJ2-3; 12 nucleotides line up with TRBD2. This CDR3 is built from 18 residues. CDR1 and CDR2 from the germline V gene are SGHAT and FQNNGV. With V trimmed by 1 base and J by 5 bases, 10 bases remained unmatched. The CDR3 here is CASSLANLAGGPGDTQYF. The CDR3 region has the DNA TGTGCCAGCAGCTTAGCAAACCTAGCGGGGGGGCCGGGAGATACGCAGTATTTT.

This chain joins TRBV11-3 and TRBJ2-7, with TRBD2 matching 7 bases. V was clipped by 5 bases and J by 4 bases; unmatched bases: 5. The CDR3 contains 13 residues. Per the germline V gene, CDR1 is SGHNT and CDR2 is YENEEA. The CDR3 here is CASSGGGSYEQYF. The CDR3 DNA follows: TGTGCCAGCAGCGGTGGCGGGAGTTACGAGCAGTACTTC. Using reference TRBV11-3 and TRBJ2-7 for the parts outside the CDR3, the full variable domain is EAGVVQSPRYKIIEKKQPVAFWCNPISGHNTLYWYLQNLGQGPELLIRYENEEAVDDSQLPKDRFSAERLKGVDSTLKIQPAELGDSAVYLCASSGGGSYEQYFGPGTRLTVT.

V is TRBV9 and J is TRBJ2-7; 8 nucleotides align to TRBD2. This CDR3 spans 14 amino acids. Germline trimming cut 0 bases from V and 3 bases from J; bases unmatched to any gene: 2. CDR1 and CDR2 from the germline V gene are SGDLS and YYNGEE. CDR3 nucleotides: TGTGCCAGCAGCGTAGGGGCGGGAGGCTACGAGCAGTACTTC. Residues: CASSVGAGGYEQYF.

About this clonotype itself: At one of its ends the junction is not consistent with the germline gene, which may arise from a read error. The CDR3 protein is CASSLGDLDRGNF. The CDR3 nucleotides are TGTGCCAGCAGTTTAGGGGACTTAGACAGGGGTAACTTC. The chain recombines TRBV12-3 or TRBV12-4 with TRBJ2-4; TRBD1 matches at 8 bases. CDR3 length equals 13 residues.

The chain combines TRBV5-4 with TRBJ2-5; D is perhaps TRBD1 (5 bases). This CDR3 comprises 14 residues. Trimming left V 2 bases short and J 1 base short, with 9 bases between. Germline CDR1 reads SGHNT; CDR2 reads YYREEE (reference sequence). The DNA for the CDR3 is TGTGCCAGCAGCTTCGGACACCTCCAAGAGACCCAGTACTTC. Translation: CASSFGHLQETQYF.

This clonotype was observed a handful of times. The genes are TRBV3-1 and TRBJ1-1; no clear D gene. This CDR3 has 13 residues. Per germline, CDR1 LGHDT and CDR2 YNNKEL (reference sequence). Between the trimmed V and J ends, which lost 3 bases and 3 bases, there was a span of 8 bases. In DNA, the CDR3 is TGTGCCAGCAGCCAGTTTGGGTACACTGAAGCTTTCTTT. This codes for CASSQFGYTEAFF. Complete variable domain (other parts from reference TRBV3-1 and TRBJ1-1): DTAVSQTPKYLVTQMGNDKSIKCEQNLGHDTMYWYKQDSKKFLKIMFSYNNKELIINETVPNRFSPKSPDKAHLNLHINSLELGDSAVYFCASSQFGYTEAFFGQGTRLTVV.

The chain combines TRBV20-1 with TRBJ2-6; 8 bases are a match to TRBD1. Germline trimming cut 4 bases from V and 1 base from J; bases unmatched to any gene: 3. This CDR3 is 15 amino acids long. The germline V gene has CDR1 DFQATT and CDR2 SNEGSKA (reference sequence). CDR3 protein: CSAIDRGSGANVLTF. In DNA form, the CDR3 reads TGCAGTGCTATAGACAGGGGATCTGGGGCCAACGTCCTGACTTTC.

The CDR3 spells CASRASSGGYNEQFF. The CDR3 DNA is TGTGCCAGCAGAGCATCTAGCGGGGGGTACAATGAGCAGTTCTTC. The gene calls are TRBV2 and TRBJ2-1; TRBD2 matches at 11 bases. J was trimmed by 4 bases and V by 6 bases; bases with no gene match: 5. The CDR3 spans 15 residues. Germline CDR1 SNHLY, CDR2 FYNNEI.

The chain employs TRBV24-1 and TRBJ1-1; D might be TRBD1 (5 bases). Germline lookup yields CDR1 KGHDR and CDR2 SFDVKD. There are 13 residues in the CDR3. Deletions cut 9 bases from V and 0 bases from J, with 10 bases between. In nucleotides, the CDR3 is TGTGCCACCCGCCAGGGTTTGAACACTGAAGCTTTCTTT. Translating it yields CATRQGLNTEAFF.

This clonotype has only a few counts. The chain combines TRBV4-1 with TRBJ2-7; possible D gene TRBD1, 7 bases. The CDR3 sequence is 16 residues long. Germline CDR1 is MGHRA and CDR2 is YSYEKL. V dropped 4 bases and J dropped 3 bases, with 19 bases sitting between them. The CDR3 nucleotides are TGCGCCAGCAGCCCCTCGAGCCAGGGGGGCGTCTACGAGCAGTACTTC. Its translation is CASSPSSQGGVYEQYF.

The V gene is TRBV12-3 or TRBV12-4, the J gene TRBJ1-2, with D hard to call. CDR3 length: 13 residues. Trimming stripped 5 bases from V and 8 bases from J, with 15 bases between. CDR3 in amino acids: CASSLFGVKGYTF. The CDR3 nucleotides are TGTGCCAGCAGTCTCTTTGGCGTGAAGGGCTACACCTTC.

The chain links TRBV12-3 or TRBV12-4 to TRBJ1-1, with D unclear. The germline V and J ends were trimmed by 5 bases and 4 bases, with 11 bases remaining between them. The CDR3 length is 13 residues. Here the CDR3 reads CASSRRWSTEAFF. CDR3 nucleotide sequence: TGTGCCAGCAGTCGCCGGTGGAGCACTGAAGCTTTCTTT.

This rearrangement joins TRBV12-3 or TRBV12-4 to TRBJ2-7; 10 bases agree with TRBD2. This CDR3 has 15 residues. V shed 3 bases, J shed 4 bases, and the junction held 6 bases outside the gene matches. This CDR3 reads CASSFRASGSYEQYF. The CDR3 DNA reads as TGTGCCAGCAGTTTCAGGGCTAGCGGGAGTTACGAGCAGTACTTC.

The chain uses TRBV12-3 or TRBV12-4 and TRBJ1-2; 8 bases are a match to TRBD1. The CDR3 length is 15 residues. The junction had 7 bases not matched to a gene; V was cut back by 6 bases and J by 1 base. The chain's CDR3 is CASREQGGLNYGYTF. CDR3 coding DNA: TGTGCCAGCAGAGAACAGGGGGGGCTTAACTATGGCTACACCTTC.